This T cell receptor beta chain stems from a study of high-grade serous ovarian cancer treatment subgroups. Turning to the study itself: Samples averaged approximately 15,000 reads and roughly 7,500 unique TCR beta rearrangements.

Tumor samples were obtained before definitive surgery or chemotherapy. Assay: immunoSEQ multiplex PCR; the TCRdb copy retains only in-frame clones and omits some. In the table there are around 27,000 clones, about 86% of which are singletons. The germline V and J ends were trimmed by 2 bases and 2 bases, with 10 bases remaining between them. The length of the CDR3 is 16 residues. From germline, CDR1 is MNHNY and CDR2 SVGAGI (reference sequence). Overall study findings and caveats: Clonal relatedness tracked neoantigen level, and by trend copy number and mutation load. Only CDR3 was analyzed; CDR1 and CDR2 were not. Repertoire similarity ranged roughly 0.1 to 0.85 between tumors of one patient.

A word on this clone: Its specificity is not known.

Sequenced material: tumor tissue. The V gene is TRBV6-6, the J gene TRBJ2-6; D possibly corresponds to TRBD1 (7 bases). The sequence came from a human donor with high-grade serous ovarian cancer. The DNA of the CDR3 is TGTGCCAGCAGTTACGGCAGGGGGGCTGGGGCCAACGTCCTGACTTTC. Amino acid sequence: CASSYGRGAGANVLTF.